This T cell receptor beta chain was sequenced in a study of cytomegalovirus exposure and HLA in healthy donors. Study as a whole: The same platform used for the approximately 700 first-cohort repertoires was also used for the 100 to 150 validation repertoires, as a later analysis reported.

TCRdb's table, derived via immunoSEQ multiplex PCR, lists solely in-frame clones and lacks some. Found here are about 98,000 clones, about 95% of them singletons; the top ten hold 0.7% to 0.9%. Study-level points and caveats: Listed as cytomegalovirus-associated were around 160 TCR beta chains. Generally TCR sequences proved uncommon, though certain public TCRs appeared in numerous donors. It was found in a later analysis that first-cohort TCR clusters tended to co-occur in the 100 to 150 validation repertoires.

In regard to this clone: The target antigen is unknown.

Trimming left V 0 bases short and J 5 bases short, with 13 bases between. Per the germline V gene, CDR1 is SGHTA and CDR2 is FQGNSA. This CDR3 is 15 amino acids long. The sequence derives from a woman between 18 and 30 years old in good health and CMV-seronegative. Sequenced input: PBMCs. V usage is TRBV7-2 and J usage is TRBJ2-5; D might be TRBD2 (5 bases). CDR3 region: CASSLAGSRWETQYF. CDR3 in DNA: TGTGCCAGCAGCTTAGCGGGGAGTAGGTGGGAGACCCAGTACTTC.